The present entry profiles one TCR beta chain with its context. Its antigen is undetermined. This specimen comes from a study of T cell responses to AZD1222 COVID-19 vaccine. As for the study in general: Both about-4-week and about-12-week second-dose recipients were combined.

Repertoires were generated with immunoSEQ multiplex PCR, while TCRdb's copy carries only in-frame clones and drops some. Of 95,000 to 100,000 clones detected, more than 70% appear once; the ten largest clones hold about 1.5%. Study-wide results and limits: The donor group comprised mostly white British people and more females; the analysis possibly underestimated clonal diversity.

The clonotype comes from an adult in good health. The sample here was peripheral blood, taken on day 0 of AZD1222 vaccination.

CDR3 sequence: CASSRDRAGAEAFF. CDR3 nucleotide sequence: TGCGCCAGCAGCCGAGACAGGGCAGGCGCTGAAGCTTTCTTT. The chain has TRBV5-1 and TRBJ1-1, with TRBD1 matching 7 bases. The CDR3 has 14 amino acids. The germline V gene has CDR1 SGHRS and CDR2 YFSETQ. The junction had 9 bases not matched to a gene; V was cut back by 4 bases and J by 6 bases.